Listed here are 20 T cell receptor beta chains from one sample, sequenced in a study of identifying expanded T cells in peripheral blood. The method was immunoSEQ multiplex PCR; TCRdb's version includes in-frame clones alone and lacks a portion of them. The table lists tens of thousands of clones, over 75% of them singletons. Sequencing input: blood. Source of these receptors: a person aged 18 to 75 in good health.

V is TRBV7-9 and J is TRBJ1-1, with a possible D match to TRBD1 (6 bases). In germline, CDR1 is SEHNR, CDR2 FQNEAQ (reference sequence). V was clipped by 2 bases and J by 5 bases, with 18 bases between them. The length of the CDR3 is 16 residues. The CDR3 is CASSLSYRDEATEAFF. Here the CDR3 DNA reads TGTGCCAGCAGCTTATCCTACAGGGATGAGGCGACTGAAGCTTTCTTT.

The rearrangement uses TRBV5-6 and TRBJ2-5; TRBD1 matches at 7 bases. This CDR3 has 13 amino acids. Germline loops: CDR1 SGHDT, CDR2 YYEEEE. Trimming took 4 bases from V and 5 from J; bases not matched to a gene: 5. In nucleotides, the CDR3 is TGTGCCAGCAGCACGGGACAGTGGGAGACCCAGTACTTC. Amino acids: CASSTGQWETQYF.

This chain uses TRBV2 with TRBJ2-3; 7 positions match TRBD2. The germline V gene has CDR1 SNHLY and CDR2 FYNNEI. CDR3 size: 16 residues. The V gene end was trimmed by 8 bases and the J gene end by 2 bases; junction bases not matched to a gene: 13. For the CDR3, the DNA is TGTGCCAGCCGCAGGGAGAAACTAGCGATCACAGATACGCAGTATTTT. Its translation: CASRREKLAITDTQYF. Using reference TRBV2 and TRBJ2-3 for the parts outside the CDR3, the full variable domain is EPEVTQTPSHQVTQMGQEVILRCVPISNHLYFYWYRQILGQKVEFLVSFYNNEISEKSEIFDDQFSVERPDGSNFTLKIRSTKLEDSAMYFCASRREKLAITDTQYFGPGTRLTVL.

This clone was picked up one time. The chain uses TRBV27 and TRBJ2-4; perhaps TRBD2 as D (7 bases). The CDR3 consists of 15 residues. Germline V gene lookup returns CDR1 MNHEY and CDR2 SMNVEV (reference sequence). Deletions cut 2 bases from V and 5 bases from J, with 13 bases between. CDR3 DNA: TGTGCCAGCAGTTTAAGGGGGGGCCGGGAAAACATTCAGTACTTC. Encoded protein: CASSLRGGRENIQYF.

V and J are TRBV19 and TRBJ1-2; TRBD1 matches 8 bases. J was trimmed by 5 bases and V by 6 bases; bases with no gene match: 8. CDR1 LNHDA and CDR2 SQIVND come from the germline V gene (reference sequence). This CDR3 contains 14 residues. Written as DNA, the CDR3 is TGTGCCAGTAGGACCGACAGGGGACCATATGGCTACACCTTC. Protein: CASRTDRGPYGYTF.

CDR3 residues: CATSSDFIRNEQFF. DNA for the CDR3: TGTGCCACCAGCAGCGACTTCATACGCAATGAGCAGTTCTTC. V gene TRBV15 combines with J gene TRBJ2-1; D is unclear. Trimming removed 3 bases from V and 6 bases from J, with 12 bases in between. The CDR3 is 14 residues long. Germline V gene data show CDR1 as LNHNV and CDR2 as YYDKDF (reference sequence). Full variable domain (outside the CDR3, taken from reference TRBV15 and TRBJ2-1): DAMVIQNPRYQVTQFGKPVTLSCSQTLNHNVMYWYQQKSSQAPKLLFHYYDKDFNNEADTPDNFQSRRPNTSFCFLDIRSPGLGDTAMYLCATSSDFIRNEQFFGPGTRLTVL.

This clone was observed a single time. The chain links TRBV9 to TRBJ2-3; 13 bases map to TRBD2. J gave up 2 bases and V 2 bases, and 2 bases lay outside the gene matches. This CDR3 region has 16 residues. Germline V CDR1 and CDR2: SGDLS, YYNGEE. The CDR3 coding sequence is TGTGCCAGCAGCGTTGGACTAGCGGGGGACACAGATACGCAGTATTTT. The encoded protein is CASSVGLAGDTDTQYF. Full variable domain (remainder filled in from reference TRBV9 and TRBJ2-3): DSGVTQTPKHLITATGQRVTLRCSPRSGDLSVYWYQQSLDQGLQFLIQYYNGEERAKGNILERFSAQQFPDLHSELNLSSLELGDSALYFCASSVGLAGDTDTQYFGPGTRLTVL.

This sequence joins TRBV27 and TRBJ2-1, with D hard to call. The CDR3 is 11 amino acids. Germline CDR1 is MNHEY and CDR2 is SMNVEV (reference sequence). Trimming took off 2 bases at V and 11 bases at J, with 7 bases between the two ends. The CDR3, as DNA: TGTGCCAGCAGTTTAAGAATCCAGCAGTTCTTC. Protein product: CASSLRIQQFF.

The gene calls are TRBV9 and TRBJ1-4; TRBD1 is a possible D gene (6 bases). The CDR3 has 16 residues. The V end lost 4 bases, the J end lost 7 bases, and 20 bases lay between the germline ends. CDR1 is SGDLS and CDR2 is YYNGEE in the germline V gene. The CDR3 DNA follows: TGTGCCAGCAGCCCCCGGAGGGGGGGCGACGCTGAAAAACTGTTTTTT. It codes for CASSPRRGGDAEKLFF.

V and J are TRBV6-1 and TRBJ1-2; D unclear. This CDR3 region has 13 residues. Germline values: CDR1 MNHNS, CDR2 SASEGT. The V and J ends lost 6 bases and 6 bases respectively, with 14 bases between them. The CDR3, as DNA: TGTGCCAGCAGCCAAGATACGACCGATGGCTACACCTTC. Its protein is CASSQDTTDGYTF.

V and J are TRBV29-1 and TRBJ2-1, with D maybe TRBD1 (5 bases). The CDR3 loop spans 14 amino acids. The V end was cut by 4 bases, the J end by 5 bases, with 15 bases between. The V gene's germline CDR1 is SQVTM and CDR2 ANQGSEA. CDR3 nucleotides: TGCAGCGTTGTAGGGGCCTCACTACACAATGAGCAGTTCTTC. The encoded protein is CSVVGASLHNEQFF.

This clone has just one count. V usage is TRBV28 and J usage is TRBJ1-6; D is unresolved. V was cut by 5 bases and J by 10 bases, with 9 bases left in between. The germline gives CDR1 MDHEN, CDR2 SYDVKM. This CDR3 contains 12 residues. The CDR3 loop is CASSRYGSPLHF. CDR3 coding DNA: TGTGCCAGCAGTCGTTACGGCTCACCCCTCCACTTT.

CDR3 sequence (DNA): TGCGCCAGCAGTGTAGAGCCTACTCCCTATAATTCACCCCTCCACTTT. This encodes CASSVEPTPYNSPLHF. The V call is TRBV10-2, the J call TRBJ1-6; no clear D. Germline CDR1 reads WSHSY; CDR2 reads SAAADI. Between the trimmed V and J ends, which lost 4 bases and 2 bases, there was a span of 12 bases. The CDR3 covers 16 residues.

V gene TRBV5-1 combines with J gene TRBJ2-3, with D tentatively TRBD1 (5 bases). The CDR3 runs 14 residues. The germline CDR1 and CDR2 sequences are SGHRS and YFSETQ. V was shortened by 5 bases and J by 4 bases, with 14 bases between the two germline ends. The CDR3 reads CASRLIRQPDTQYF. In DNA form, the CDR3 reads TGCGCCAGCAGACTAATCAGACAGCCAGATACGCAGTATTTT.

This clone was recorded only once. The V gene is TRBV2, the J gene TRBJ2-1, with TRBD2 matching 8 bases. CDR3 length equals 14 residues. J lost 7 bases, V lost 6 bases, and 8 bases had no gene match. Germline CDR1 and CDR2: SNHLY and FYNNEI. The CDR3 protein is CASSKGRGANEQFF. The CDR3 DNA reads TGTGCCAGCAGCAAGGGGCGGGGGGCGAATGAGCAGTTCTTC.

The chain recombines TRBV30 with TRBJ1-1; D call uncertain. Trimming cost V 0 bases and J 2 bases, with 7 bases left between them. This CDR3 region has 13 residues. Germline values: CDR1 GTSNPN, CDR2 SVGIG (reference sequence). The DNA of the CDR3 is TGTGCCTGGAGTGTAGACCTAAACACTGAAGCTTTCTTT. It is translated as CAWSVDLNTEAFF.

The J gene is TRBJ2-5, the V gene TRBV6-5; no clear D gene. V was shortened by 7 bases and J by 1 base, with 1 base between the two germline ends. The V gene's germline CDR1 is MNHEY and CDR2 SVGAGI. This CDR3 region has 10 residues. CDR3 sequence: CASTQETQYF. The CDR3 DNA reads as TGTGCCAGCACCCAAGAGACCCAGTACTTC.

In its sample, this clone was seen once. The chain is built from TRBV11-2 and TRBJ1-1; possible D gene TRBD1, 5 bases. CDR1 is SGHAT, CDR2 FQNNGV, per germline. The CDR3 spans 15 residues. With 2 bases removed from V and 0 bases from J, the gap between germline ends came to 10 bases. The CDR3 nucleotides are TGTGCCAGCAGCTTACCAACAGGAATGAACACTGAAGCTTTCTTT. Protein product: CASSLPTGMNTEAFF.

This clone was seen once. The chain employs TRBV19 and TRBJ2-2, with 9 nucleotides matching TRBD1. CDR1 is LNHDA and CDR2 is SQIVND in the germline V gene (reference sequence). Losses at the gene ends were 8 bases for V and 3 bases for J; bases not matched to a gene: 4. The CDR3 spans 14 residues. DNA for the CDR3: TGTGCCAGTGTCCGGGACAGGGACACCGGGGAGCTGTTTTTT. Encoded protein: CASVRDRDTGELFF.

The rearrangement links TRBV23-1 to TRBJ2-1; the match to TRBD2 covers 11 bases. TRBV23-1 is flagged as an ORF with uncertain function. The CDR3 extends over 15 amino acids. J gave up 4 bases and V 11 bases, and 10 bases lay outside the gene matches. The CDR3 nucleotides are TGCGCCGTGAGACTAGCGGGATCTGGGTACAATGAGCAGTTCTTC. Translation gives CAVRLAGSGYNEQFF.